This T cell receptor beta chain was identified in a study of shared clonotypes between healthy human individuals. The wider study: Plates per donor: three CD4 naive, three CD4 memory, two CD8 naive, one CD8 memory. Study-level points and caveats: Of the naive CD4 clonotypes, approximately 5% were shared across a few donors. Non-shared clonotypes had lower generation probabilities than those shared by all four donors.

Deep level was the assay's run setting. Here immunoSEQ multiplex PCR was the method, and the copy in TCRdb shows in-frame clones only, minus some. The table lists about 650,000 clones, around 95% of them singletons. As regards this clone: Its antigen is not known.

Naive CD8 isolation took CD45RO-negative cells positively selected for CCR7 and excluded terminally differentiated effector memory CD45RA+ cells. The sequence was obtained from a woman in her twenties or thirties in good health. The sequencing sample was made of naive CD8+ T cells sorted from blood.

This CDR3 reads CATSGLELFF. As DNA, the CDR3 is TGTGCCACCTCCGGACTTGAGCTGTTTTTT. The chain combines TRBV2 with TRBJ2-2, with D tentatively TRBD2 (5 bases). Germline CDR1 SNHLY, CDR2 FYNNEI. Trimming cost V 10 bases and J 11 bases, with 11 bases left between them. CDR3 size: 10 residues.